The rows below give T cell receptor beta chains drawn from one sample of a study of cytomegalovirus exposure and HLA in healthy donors. Data came from immunoSEQ multiplex PCR; TCRdb stores just in-frame clones and leaves some out. The data contain 150,000 to 200,000 clones, approximately 88% of them seen just once; the ten biggest clones take up around 7%. Specimen: PBMCs. The source is a man between 18 and 35 years old in good health and CMV-seropositive. CDR3s include the opening cysteine and the closing phenylalanine or tryptophan. Each record gives: clone size, V gene, J gene, CDR3 protein. Not every row has a clone size; where given, it reads once, few, many or a size class.

NA	TRBV9	TRBJ2-3	CASSLLAGGGDTQYF
few	TRBV14	TRBJ2-3	CASSPRLAGIDTQYF
once	TRBV4-2	TRBJ2-7	CASSQDPLAGLLYEQYF
NA	TRBV2	TRBJ2-4	CASSEAMFRGSVNIQYF
NA	TRBV7-2	TRBJ2-1	CAGGFTGSYNEQFF
NA	TRBV5-1	TRBJ2-3	CASSLALGTDTDTQYF
NA	TRBV7-2	TRBJ2-3	CASSLDGGGSTDTQYF
NA	TRBV5-1	TRBJ2-2	CASSLYQGLTGELFF
few	TRBV29-1	TRBJ2-2	CSVERQGVYTGELFF
NA	TRBV14	TRBJ1-5	CAPSGGLSPNQPQHF
few	TRBV19	TRBJ2-2	CASSRDRGNTGELFF
NA	TRBV5-1	TRBJ1-1	CASSPRQGAVTEAFF
NA	TRBV7-2	TRBJ1-4	CASSFDRTNLNEKLFF
NA	TRBV6-6	TRBJ1-4	CASSSTGTSVEKLFF
NA	TRBV5-1	TRBJ2-4	CASSSGGSADIQYF
NA	TRBV19	TRBJ1-5	CASSGGRADQPQHF
NA	TRBV30	TRBJ1-5	CAWGSGGISNQPQHF
NA	TRBV30	TRBJ2-7	CAWSVGGEQYF
NA	TRBV5-6	TRBJ2-3	CASSFGTGADTQYF
NA	TRBV5-6	TRBJ1-2	CASSPGGGYTF
NA	TRBV6-5	TRBJ1-3	CASSYDRVGNTIYF
NA	TRBV5-6	TRBJ2-7	CASSLDRGRSYEQYF
NA	TRBV4-3	TRBJ1-2	CASSQGGSSPGYGYTF
NA	TRBV28	TRBJ1-2	CASSDPRDRVIYGYTF
NA	TRBV28	TRBJ2-7	CASSSLLRQGSYEQYF
NA	TRBV5-1	TRBJ2-6	CASSPGQGVLFPGANVLTF
NA	TRBV2	TRBJ2-7	CASSINRVREQYF
NA	TRBV30	TRBJ2-5	CAWSPAGRETQYF
NA	TRBV7-7	TRBJ2-7	CASSLAVGHYEQYF
NA	TRBV18	TRBJ1-1	CASSPVRGAGTEAFF
NA	TRBV19	TRBJ2-1	CASSIGVGDSSYNEQFF
NA	TRBV7-8	TRBJ2-5	CASSLVWQLKTQYF
NA	TRBV28	TRBJ2-1	CASSGGQLEQFF
NA	TRBV4-3	TRBJ2-5	CASSQERGGGTVKTQYF
NA	TRBV5-1	TRBJ2-5	CASSLTSGAQETQYF
NA	TRBV30	TRBJ1-2	CAWNLMTGAGGYTF
NA	TRBV6-5	TRBJ2-2	CASSSPGAGELFF
few	TRBV6-1	TRBJ1-2	CASSTPADRGLRYTF
NA	TRBV6-1	TRBJ2-2	CASGLNTGELFF
NA	TRBV15	TRBJ2-2	CATSPPRLAGAGELFF
NA	TRBV27	TRBJ2-7	CASSLNPAGVLDEQYF
NA	TRBV6-5	TRBJ2-3	CASSYRGQGTDTQYF
NA	TRBV5-4	TRBJ2-7	CASSFVGTAYEQYF
NA	TRBV9	TRBJ2-1	CASSIKLAEYDEQFF
NA	TRBV19	TRBJ1-5	CASSRRNFSNQPQHF
NA	TRBV1	TRBJ1-1	CTSSQAGTGGDTEAFF
NA	TRBV28	TRBJ2-3	CASSPTGLAVTDTQYF
NA	TRBV7-9	TRBJ2-5	CASSPKVTGEEETQYF
NA	TRBV6-1	TRBJ1-5	CASSGGYRTDNQPQHF
NA	TRBV29-1	TRBJ1-1	CSVEVQVNTEAFF
NA	TRBV6-5	TRBJ2-7	CASSLTLADEQYF
NA	TRBV19	TRBJ1-1	CASKVRGAEAFF
NA	TRBV28	TRBJ2-2	CATRETSGRAVTGELFF
NA	TRBV9	TRBJ2-7	CASGSSYEQYF
NA	TRBV5-1	TRBJ2-3	CASSLGGARGSDTQYF